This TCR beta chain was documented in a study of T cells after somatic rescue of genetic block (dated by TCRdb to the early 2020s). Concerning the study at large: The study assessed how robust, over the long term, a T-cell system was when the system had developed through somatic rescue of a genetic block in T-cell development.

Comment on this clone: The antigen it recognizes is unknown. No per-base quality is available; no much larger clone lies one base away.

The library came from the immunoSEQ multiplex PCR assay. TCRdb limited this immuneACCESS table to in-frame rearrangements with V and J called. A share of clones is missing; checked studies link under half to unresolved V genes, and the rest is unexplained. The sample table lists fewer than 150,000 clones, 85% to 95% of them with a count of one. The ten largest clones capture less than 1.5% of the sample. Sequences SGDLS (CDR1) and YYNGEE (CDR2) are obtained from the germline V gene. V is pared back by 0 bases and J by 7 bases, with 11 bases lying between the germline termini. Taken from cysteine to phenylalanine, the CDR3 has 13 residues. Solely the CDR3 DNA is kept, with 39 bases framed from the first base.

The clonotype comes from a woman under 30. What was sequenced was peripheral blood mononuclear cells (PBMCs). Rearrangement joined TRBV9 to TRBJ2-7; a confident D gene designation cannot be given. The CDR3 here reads CASSVDVTREQYF. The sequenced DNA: TGTGCCAGCAGCGTAGATGTCACTCGGGAGCAGTACTTC.